This T cell receptor beta chain derives from a study of blood T cell repertoires in COVID-19 (dated by TCRdb to 2018 to 2021). About the study as a whole: Collaborator samples came from the United States, Italy and Spain and covered acute and convalescent phases of COVID-19. The material from the prospective study consisted of cDNA or gDNA derived from T cells, B-cell-depleted T cells, or PBMCs. The dataset comprised deeply sampled blood TCRbeta repertoires from subjects exposed to, actively infected with, or recovered from COVID-19. The repertoires were made available in a free public database intended to serve as a resource for research on the immune response to SARS-CoV-2. The samples were drawn from two sources: the first 160 participants of the ongoing ImmuneRACE study, and some 1,300 subjects contributed by 6 global collaborators. The sample metadata nearly always contained a de-identified subject ID, COVID-19 status, age in years and sex. HLA class I and class II types, where available, came from metadata supplied by the sample provider rather than from assay-based typing. Points the paper makes about the study in general: The amount of clinical and demographic metadata varied by source and participant and was provided uncurated.

About this clone itself: Its specific antigen is unknown. One base away there is no much larger clone; base qualities are not given.

Samples from volunteer blood donors who had recovered from COVID-19 were contributed by a second Seattle source. Whole blood was collected in K2EDTA tubes by collaborating institutions according to the institutions' own protocols. For TCRbeta analysis, collaborator samples were shipped as frozen whole blood, as isolated PBMCs, or as DNA extracted from either sample type. The immunoSEQ Assay, a bias-controlled multiplex PCR, was used to amplify TCRbeta CDR3 regions from genomic DNA. The source study handled its data this way. Nucleated cell counts per sample were estimated from amplification of reference gene primers within the assay. Sequence reads were collapsed and filtered to measure the absolute abundance of every unique TCRbeta CDR3 rearrangement. For each sample, productive Simpson clonality was calculated as the square root of Simpson's diversity index across productive rearrangements. Sourced from immuneACCESS, this table was stored by TCRdb with only in-frame sequences that have V and J called. A share of the clones is absent; for the studies checked, an unresolved V gene accounts for under half, and the remainder has no known explanation. V, J and clone size reflect that table, while D and trimming were determined from the DNA. This sample has around 290,000 clones in its table, and 70% to 90% of those were observed once. The ten largest account for 7.8% of the sample.

In the germline V gene, CDR1 corresponds to SQVTM and CDR2 to ANQGSEA. The CDR3 sequence holds 18 residues, the cysteine and phenylalanine included. Of the read, only the CDR3 DNA is kept; its 54 bases are in frame from base 1. Trimming leaves V shorter by 6 bases and J shorter by 6 bases, with the junction holding 15 bases beyond the gene matches. The sequence is built from TRBV29-1 and TRBJ2-1; 15 central bases correspond to TRBD2. This TCR derives from a woman between 45 and 65 years old who had recovered from COVID-19. Material for sequencing was peripheral blood. The CDR3 corresponds to CSVDGGTSGGLNFNEQFF. The DNA sequence follows: TGCAGCGTCGACGGAGGGACTAGCGGGGGGCTAAACTTCAATGAGCAGTTCTTC.